This passage covers 5 T cell receptor beta chains from one sample sequenced in a study of OX40 agonist ivuxolimab in advanced cancers. Generated by immunoSEQ multiplex PCR, the TCRdb table keeps only in-frame clones and is missing some. The sample lists tens of thousands of clones, about 86% seen once, with approximately 1.7% in the top ten. Specimen: CD4+ or CD8+ T cells sorted from blood, collected in a trial of the OX40 agonist ivuxolimab. The receptors were gathered from an adult with an advanced solid tumor such as melanoma, head and neck, liver or kidney cancer.

V gene TRBV6-5 combines with J gene TRBJ2-4, with D maybe TRBD2 (6 bases). There are 15 residues in the CDR3. Germline CDR1 MNHEY, CDR2 SVGAGI. Between the trimmed V and J ends, which lost 6 bases and 4 bases, there was a span of 16 bases. CDR3 residues: CASSPAGTGKNIQYF. The DNA of the CDR3 is TGTGCCAGCAGCCCTGCTGGGACTGGTAAAAACATTCAGTACTTC.

On this clone itself: The same CDR3 also results from other DNA sequences found in this sample. CDR3: CASSQGLAGNYNEQFF. The CDR3 bases are TGCGCCAGCAGCCAAGGTTTGGCGGGAAACTACAATGAGCAGTTCTTC. The rearrangement links TRBV4-3 to TRBJ2-1, with D possibly TRBD2 on 6 matching bases. V was pared by 1 base and J by 3 bases, with 13 bases between. This CDR3 has 16 amino acids. Germline loops: CDR1 LGHNA, CDR2 YSLEER.

The gene calls are TRBV19 and TRBJ1-1; D is unclear. The germline V gene encodes CDR1 LNHDA and CDR2 SQIVND (reference sequence). V was trimmed by 6 bases and J by 8 bases, leaving 13 bases between them. The CDR3 has 12 residues. CDR3: CASSPWREEAFF. In DNA, the CDR3 is TGTGCCAGTAGCCCATGGAGGGAGGAAGCTTTCTTT.

This clone is medium-sized by share. The V and J genes are TRBV28 and TRBJ2-7; the D gene is possibly TRBD1 (5 bases). The CDR3 is 17 residues long. The V end lost 3 bases, the J end lost 2 bases, and 20 bases lay between the germline ends. Germline CDR1 MDHEN, CDR2 SYDVKM. The CDR3 here is CASSFGADRQYAYEQYF. The CDR3 DNA reads as TGTGCCAGCAGTTTCGGTGCGGACCGACAGTACGCCTACGAGCAGTACTTC.

The V and J genes are TRBV19 and TRBJ1-3; D perhaps matches TRBD1 (5 bases). The CDR3 consists of 14 residues. Trimming stripped 11 bases from V and 4 bases from J, with 18 bases between. CDR1 LNHDA and CDR2 SQIVND come from the germline V gene (reference sequence). The CDR3 here is CASSVTGEGNTIYF. The CDR3 DNA is TGTGCCTCCTCGGTCACAGGCGAGGGAAACACCATATATTTT.